This TCR beta chain came from a study of T cells in Graves' hyperthyroidism and ophthalmopathy. The germline V gene encodes CDR1 MNHNS and CDR2 SASEGT. Trimming cost V 0 bases and J 5 bases; bases outside gene matches: 11. The CDR3 totals 17 residues. TCR beta CDR3 regions were amplified from RNA. HTBI primers were employed in a first-round RT-PCR of the TCR CDR3. TCRdb passed the multiplex PCR reads through MiXCR, listing each CDR3 protein once. The data show 620,000 or so distinct CDR3 sequences, roughly 15% seen once. The sample holds a few counts of this clonotype. Uncontrolled infection, other autoimmune disease, pregnancy or lactation excluded patients.

This receptor was obtained from a woman in her forties or fifties with Graves' ophthalmopathy. The rearrangement joins TRBV6-1 to TRBJ2-5, with 8 bases that match TRBD1. Sequences were obtained from blood. The CDR3 coding sequence is TGTGCCAGCAGTGAAGCGAAGGCAGGGGGCTTTAGGGAGACCCAGTACTTC. Amino acids: CASSEAKAGGFRETQYF.